In its sample, the clone carrying this T cell receptor (beta chain) was seen a few times. This sample was taken from a study of blood T cell repertoires in COVID-19. The CDR3 is 14 residues long. V gave up 4 bases and J gave up 4 bases; unmatched junction bases: 6. Per the germline V gene, CDR1 is SEHNR and CDR2 is FQNEAQ (reference sequence). Data came from immunoSEQ multiplex PCR; TCRdb stores just in-frame clones and leaves some out. This table holds around 230,000 clones, just under 85% found once. The chain has TRBV7-9 and TRBJ1-2, with 7 bases matching TRBD1. This clonotype was sampled from a man aged 35 to 55 who had recovered from COVID-19. Sequencing was done on a sample of PBMCs or T cells enriched from blood (not recorded which). The CDR3 loop reads CASSSTGTVYGYTF. The CDR3 DNA is TGTGCCAGCAGCTCAACAGGGACAGTCTATGGCTACACCTTC.